This TCR beta chain is from a study of OX40 agonist ivuxolimab in advanced cancers. About the study: Age averaged 60 years (range roughly 23 to 79), and around 78% were male.

Germline V gene data show CDR1 as SQVTM and CDR2 as ANQGSEA. V was pared by 5 bases and J by 8 bases, with 9 bases of the junction left unmatched. This CDR3 comprises 15 residues. Sequencing was performed with immunoSEQ multiplex PCR; in TCRdb, only in-frame clones are kept and a portion is missing. The data show some 72,000 clones, about nine tenths seen once. Samples of blood were obtained at baseline, on cycle 4 day 1, and on cycle 7 day 1. This clone appeared a single time. The sequenced sample was CD4+ or CD8+ T cells sorted from blood, obtained in a trial of the OX40 agonist ivuxolimab. This sequence was found in an adult with an advanced solid tumor such as melanoma, head and neck, liver or kidney cancer. The gene calls are TRBV29-1 and TRBJ2-1; 13 nucleotides align to TRBD2. The CDR3: CSVNRGLAGKYEQFF. DNA of the CDR3: TGCAGCGTTAACCGGGGACTAGCGGGAAAGTATGAGCAGTTCTTC.